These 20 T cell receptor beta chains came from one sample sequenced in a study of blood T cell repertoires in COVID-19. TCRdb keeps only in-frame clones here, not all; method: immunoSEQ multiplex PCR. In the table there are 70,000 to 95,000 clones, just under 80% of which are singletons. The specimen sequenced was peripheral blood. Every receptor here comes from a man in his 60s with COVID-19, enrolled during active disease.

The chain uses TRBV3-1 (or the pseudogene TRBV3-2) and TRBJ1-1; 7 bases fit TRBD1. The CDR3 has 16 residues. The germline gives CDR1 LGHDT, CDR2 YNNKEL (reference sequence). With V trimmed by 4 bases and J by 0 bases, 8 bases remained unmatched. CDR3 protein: CASSLRAGGMNTEAFF. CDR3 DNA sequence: TGTGCCAGCAGCCTCCGGGCAGGGGGGATGAACACTGAAGCTTTCTTT.

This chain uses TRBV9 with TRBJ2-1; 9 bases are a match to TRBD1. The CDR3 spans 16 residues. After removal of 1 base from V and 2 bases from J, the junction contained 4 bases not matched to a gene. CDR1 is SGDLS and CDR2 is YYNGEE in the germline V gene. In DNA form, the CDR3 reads TGTGCCAGCAGCGTACTAACAGGGGGCCCCTACAATGAGCAGTTCTTC. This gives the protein CASSVLTGGPYNEQFF.

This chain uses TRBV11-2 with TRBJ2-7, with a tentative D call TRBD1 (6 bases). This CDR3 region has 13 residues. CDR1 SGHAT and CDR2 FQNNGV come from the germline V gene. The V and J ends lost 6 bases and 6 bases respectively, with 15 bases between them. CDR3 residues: CASSNSRGGEQYF. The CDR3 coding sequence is TGTGCCAGCAGTAATAGCAGGGGTGGCGAGCAGTACTTC.

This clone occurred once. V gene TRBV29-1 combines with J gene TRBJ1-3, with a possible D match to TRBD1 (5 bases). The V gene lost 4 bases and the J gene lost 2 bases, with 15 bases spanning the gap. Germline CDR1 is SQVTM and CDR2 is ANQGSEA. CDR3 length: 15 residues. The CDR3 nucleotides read TGCAGCGTTGGTTCGGGGGTCTCCGCTGGAAACACCATATATTTT. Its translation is CSVGSGVSAGNTIYF. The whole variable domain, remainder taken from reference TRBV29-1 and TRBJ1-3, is SAVISQKPSRDICQRGTSLTIQCQVDSQVTMMFWYRQQPGQSLTLIATANQGSEATYESGFVIDKFPISRPNLTFSTLTVSNMSPEDSSIYLCSVGSGVSAGNTIYFGEGSWLTVV.

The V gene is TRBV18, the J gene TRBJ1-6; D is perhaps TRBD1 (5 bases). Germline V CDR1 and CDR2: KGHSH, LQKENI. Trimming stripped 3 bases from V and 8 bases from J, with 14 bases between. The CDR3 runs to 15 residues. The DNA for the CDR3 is TGTGCCAGCTCACCGTATCAGGGTGGGGATTCACCCCTCCACTTT. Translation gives CASSPYQGGDSPLHF.

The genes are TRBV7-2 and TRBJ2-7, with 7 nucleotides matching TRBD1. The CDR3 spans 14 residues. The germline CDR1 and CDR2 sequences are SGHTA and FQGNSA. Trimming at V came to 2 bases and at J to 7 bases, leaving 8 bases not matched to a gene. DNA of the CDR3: TGTGCCAGCAGCTTACACAGGGGAACGAGTGAGCAGTACTTC. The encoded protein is CASSLHRGTSEQYF.

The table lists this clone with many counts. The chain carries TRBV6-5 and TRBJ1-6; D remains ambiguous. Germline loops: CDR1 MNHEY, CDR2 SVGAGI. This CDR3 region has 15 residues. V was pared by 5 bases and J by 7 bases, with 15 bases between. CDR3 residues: CASSLEGGRNSPLHF. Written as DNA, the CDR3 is TGTGCCAGCAGTCTCGAGGGTGGTAGGAATTCACCCCTCCACTTT.

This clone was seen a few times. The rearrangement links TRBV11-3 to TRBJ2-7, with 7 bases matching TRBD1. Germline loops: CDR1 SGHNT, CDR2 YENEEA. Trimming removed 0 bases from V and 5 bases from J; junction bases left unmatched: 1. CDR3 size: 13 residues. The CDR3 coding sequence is TGTGCCAGCAGCTTAGATGGGACAGACGAGCAGTACTTC. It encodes CASSLDGTDEQYF.

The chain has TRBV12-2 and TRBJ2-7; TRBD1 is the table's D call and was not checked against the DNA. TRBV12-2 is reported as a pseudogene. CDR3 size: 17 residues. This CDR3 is CASRLVRGQGASYEQYF. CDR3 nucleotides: TGTGCAAGTCGCTTAGTAAGGGGACAGGGGGCCTCCTACGAGCAGTACTTC.

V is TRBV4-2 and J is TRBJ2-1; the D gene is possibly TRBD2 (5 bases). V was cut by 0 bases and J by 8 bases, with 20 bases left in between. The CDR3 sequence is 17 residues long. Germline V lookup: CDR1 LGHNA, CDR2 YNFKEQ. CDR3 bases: TGTGCCAGCAGCCAAGAGATGAAGGGATTTGAGGGCGATGAGCAGTTCTTC. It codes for CASSQEMKGFEGDEQFF.

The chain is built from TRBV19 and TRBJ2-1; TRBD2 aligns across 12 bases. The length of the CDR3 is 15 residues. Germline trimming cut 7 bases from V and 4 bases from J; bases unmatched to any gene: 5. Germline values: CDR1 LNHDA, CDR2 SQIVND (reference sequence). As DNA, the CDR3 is TGTGCCAGTACCCCTAGCGGGAGGGCTTACAATGAGCAGTTCTTC. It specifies CASTPSGRAYNEQFF.

CDR3 protein: CASTRPGTDTQYF. DNA for the CDR3: TGTGCCAGCACACGCCCTGGCACAGATACGCAGTATTTT. V usage is TRBV19 and J usage is TRBJ2-3, with D hard to call. The germline V gene has CDR1 LNHDA and CDR2 SQIVND (reference sequence). V shed 9 bases and J shed 1 base, with 11 bases lying between them. The CDR3 is 13 amino acids.

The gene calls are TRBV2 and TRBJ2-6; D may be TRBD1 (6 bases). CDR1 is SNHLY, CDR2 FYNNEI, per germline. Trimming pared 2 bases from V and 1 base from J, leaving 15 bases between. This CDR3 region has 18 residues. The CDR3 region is CASSEPRQARSGANVLTF. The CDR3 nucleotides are TGTGCCAGCAGTGAACCCCGACAGGCGAGGTCTGGGGCCAACGTCCTGACTTTC.

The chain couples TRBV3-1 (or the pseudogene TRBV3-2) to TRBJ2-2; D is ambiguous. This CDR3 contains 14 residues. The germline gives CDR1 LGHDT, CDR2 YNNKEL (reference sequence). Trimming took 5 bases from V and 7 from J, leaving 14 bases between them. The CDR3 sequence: CASSDKQVGGELFF. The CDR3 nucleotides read TGTGCCAGCAGCGACAAGCAGGTGGGCGGGGAGCTGTTTTTT.

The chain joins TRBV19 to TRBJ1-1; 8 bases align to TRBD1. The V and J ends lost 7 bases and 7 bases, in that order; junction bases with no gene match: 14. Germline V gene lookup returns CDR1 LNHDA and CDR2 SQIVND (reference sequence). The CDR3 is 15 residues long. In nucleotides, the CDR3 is TGTGCCAGTACAGCTGCCCACAGGGGGGGAGATGAAGCTTTCTTT. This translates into CASTAAHRGGDEAFF.

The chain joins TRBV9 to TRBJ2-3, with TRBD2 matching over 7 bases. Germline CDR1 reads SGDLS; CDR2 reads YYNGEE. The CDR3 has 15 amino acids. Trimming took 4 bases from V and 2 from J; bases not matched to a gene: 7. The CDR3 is CASSTTSAHTDTQYF. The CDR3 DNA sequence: TGTGCCAGCAGCACAACTAGCGCCCACACAGATACGCAGTATTTT.

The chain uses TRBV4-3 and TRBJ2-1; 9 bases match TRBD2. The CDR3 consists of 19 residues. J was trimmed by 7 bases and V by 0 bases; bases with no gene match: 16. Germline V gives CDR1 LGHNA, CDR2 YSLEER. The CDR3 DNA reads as TGCGCCAGCAGCCAAGATAGGGATCGCGGACTAGCGAATAGAAATGAGCAGTTCTTC. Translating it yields CASSQDRDRGLANRNEQFF.

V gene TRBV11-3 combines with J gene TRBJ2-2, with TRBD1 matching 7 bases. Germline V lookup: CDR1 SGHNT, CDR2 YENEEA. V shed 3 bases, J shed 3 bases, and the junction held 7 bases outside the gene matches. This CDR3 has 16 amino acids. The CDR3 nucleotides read TGTGCCAGCAGCTTCAGACAGGGCGGGTACACCGGGGAGCTGTTTTTT. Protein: CASSFRQGGYTGELFF.

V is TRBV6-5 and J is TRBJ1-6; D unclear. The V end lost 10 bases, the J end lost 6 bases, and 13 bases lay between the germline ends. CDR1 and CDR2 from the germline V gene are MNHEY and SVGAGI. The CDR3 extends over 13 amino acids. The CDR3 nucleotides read TGTGCCAATTCAGACAAGTTTAATTCACCCCTCCACTTT. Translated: CANSDKFNSPLHF.

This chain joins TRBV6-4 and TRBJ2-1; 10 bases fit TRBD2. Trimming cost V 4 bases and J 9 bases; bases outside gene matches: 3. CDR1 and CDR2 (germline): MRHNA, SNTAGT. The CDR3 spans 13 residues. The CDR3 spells CASSGWTSGEQFF. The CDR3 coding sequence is TGTGCCAGCAGTGGCTGGACTAGCGGTGAGCAGTTCTTC.